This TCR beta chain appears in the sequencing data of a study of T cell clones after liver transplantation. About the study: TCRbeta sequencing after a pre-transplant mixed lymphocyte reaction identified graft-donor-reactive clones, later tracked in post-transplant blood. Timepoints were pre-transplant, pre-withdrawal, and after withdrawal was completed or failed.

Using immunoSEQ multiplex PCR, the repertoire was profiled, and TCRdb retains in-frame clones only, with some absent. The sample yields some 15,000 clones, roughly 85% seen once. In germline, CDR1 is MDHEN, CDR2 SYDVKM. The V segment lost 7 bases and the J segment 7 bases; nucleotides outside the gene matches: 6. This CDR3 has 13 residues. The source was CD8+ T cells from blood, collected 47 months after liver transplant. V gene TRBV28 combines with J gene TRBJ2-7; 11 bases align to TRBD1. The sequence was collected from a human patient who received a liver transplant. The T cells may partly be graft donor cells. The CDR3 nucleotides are TGTGCCAGCATCAGGACAGGGGGCGGTGAGCAGTACTTC. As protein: CASIRTGGGEQYF.